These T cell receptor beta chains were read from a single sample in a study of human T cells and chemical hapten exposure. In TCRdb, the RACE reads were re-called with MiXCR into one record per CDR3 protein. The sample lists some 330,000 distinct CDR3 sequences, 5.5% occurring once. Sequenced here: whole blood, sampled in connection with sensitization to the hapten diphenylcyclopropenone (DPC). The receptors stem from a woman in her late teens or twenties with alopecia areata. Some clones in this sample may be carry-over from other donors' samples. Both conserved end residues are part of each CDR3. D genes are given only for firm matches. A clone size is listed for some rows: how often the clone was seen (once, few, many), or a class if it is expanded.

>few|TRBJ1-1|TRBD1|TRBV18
TGTGCCAGCTCAGAACGGACAGGCAACACTGAAGCTTTCTTT
CASSERTGNTEAFF
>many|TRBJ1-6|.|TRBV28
TGTGCCAGCAGTTTATCGGGCTCCCTAAATAATCGACCCCTCCACTTT
CASSLSGSLNNRPLHF
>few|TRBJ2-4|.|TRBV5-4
TGTGCCAGCAGCTCCGGGTCAAACATTCAGTACTTC
CASSSGSNIQYF
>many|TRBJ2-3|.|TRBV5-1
TGCGCCAGCAGCTCCTGGCAGAGCGGGCTGACTAGCACAGATACGCAGTATTTT
CASSSWQSGLTSTDTQYF
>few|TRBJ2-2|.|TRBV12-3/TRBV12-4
TGTGCCAGCTCGAAACGCGCCGGGGAGCTGTTTTTT
CASSKRAGELFF
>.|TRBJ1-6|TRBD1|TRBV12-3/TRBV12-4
TGTGCCAGCAGGGACAGGGGATGGAATTCACCCCTCCACTTT
CASRDRGWNSPLHF
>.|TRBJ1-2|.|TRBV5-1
TGCGCCAGCAGCTTCTCAGGGGTCCTATCTCTAGGCTACACCTTC
CASSFSGVLSLGYTF
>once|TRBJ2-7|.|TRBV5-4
TGTGCCAGCAGCTTCGATCTGGCGGGCGAGCAGTACTTC
CASSFDLAGEQYF
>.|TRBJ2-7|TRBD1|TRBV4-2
TGTGCCAGCAGCCAAGGGCCGACAGGGGCCAACTACGAGCAGTACTTC
CASSQGPTGANYEQYF
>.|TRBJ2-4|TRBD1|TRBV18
TGTGCCAGCTCACTTGGGACAGACCTAGCCAAAAACATTCAGTACTTC
CASSLGTDLAKNIQYF
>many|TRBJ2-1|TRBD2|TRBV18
TGTGCCAGCTCACTCCATACACCCAGTAGCGGGGGCTTTAGCTCCTACAATGAGCAGTTCTTC
CASSLHTPSSGGFSSYNEQFF
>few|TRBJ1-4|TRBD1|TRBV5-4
TGTGCCAGCAGCTCAGGACAGGGAAGGGAAAAACTGTTTTTT
CASSSGQGREKLFF
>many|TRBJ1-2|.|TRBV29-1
TGCAGCGTTGACACGTTCTATGGCTACACCTTC
CSVDTFYGYTF
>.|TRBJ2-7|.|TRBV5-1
TGCGCCAGCAGCTTTGAAACAGGTCAGACCTACGAGCAGTACTTC
CASSFETGQTYEQYF
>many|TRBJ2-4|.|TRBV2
TGTGCCAGCAATGAGGCGTTGCTAGCCAAAAACATTCAGTACTTC
CASNEALLAKNIQYF
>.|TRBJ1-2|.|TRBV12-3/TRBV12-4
TGTGCCAGCAGTTCCTCGAGGGGCGGCTACACCTTC
CASSSSRGGYTF
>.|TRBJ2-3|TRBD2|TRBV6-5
TGTGCCAGCGGCCGAGCGGGGGCTCATGGTACGCAGTATTTT
CASGRAGAHGTQYF
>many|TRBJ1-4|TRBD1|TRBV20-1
TGCAGTGCTAGAGATCCTGGGACAGGGGAAGAAAAACTGTTTTTT
CSARDPGTGEEKLFF
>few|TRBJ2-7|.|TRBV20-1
TGCAGTTCATCCCGACTAGACTCCTACGAGCAGTACTTC
CSSSRLDSYEQYF
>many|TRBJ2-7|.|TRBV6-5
TGTGCCAGCAGTACATTCGACGAGCAGTACTTC
CASSTFDEQYF
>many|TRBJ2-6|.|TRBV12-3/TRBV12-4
TGTGCCAGCAGTTCTCAAATCCTTACTAGCCTCCTGACTTTC
CASSSQILTSLLTF
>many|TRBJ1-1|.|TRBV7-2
TGTGCCAGCAGCTCATATGGGAACACTGAAGCTTTCTTT
CASSSYGNTEAFF
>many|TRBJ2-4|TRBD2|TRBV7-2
TGTGCCAGCAGCTTAATTAGCGGGGAGAACATTCAGTACTTC
CASSLISGENIQYF
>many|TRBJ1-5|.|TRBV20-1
TGCAGTGCTAGTCGGGCAGCAAACAATAATCAGCCCCAGCATTTT
CSASRAANNNQPQHF
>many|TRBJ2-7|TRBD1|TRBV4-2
TGTGCCAGCAGCCAAGATCTTACTCTCGGGGACAGGACCGTCTACGAGCAGTACTTC
CASSQDLTLGDRTVYEQYF
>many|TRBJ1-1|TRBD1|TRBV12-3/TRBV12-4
TGTGCCAGCACCGAAAGAGGGACAGGGGGCGGTGAAGCTTTCTTT
CASTERGTGGGEAFF
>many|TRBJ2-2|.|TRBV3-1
TGTGCCAGCAGCCAAGATCGAACTTATGCACTCAACACCGGGGAGCTGTTTTTT
CASSQDRTYALNTGELFF
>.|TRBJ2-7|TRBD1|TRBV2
TGTGCCAGCAAAACAGGGGAGAACCAGATTTACGAGCAGTACTTC
CASKTGENQIYEQYF
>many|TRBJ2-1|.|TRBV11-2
TGTGCCAGCAGCCTCGCCGGGGAGAACAATGAGCAGTTCTTC
CASSLAGENNEQFF
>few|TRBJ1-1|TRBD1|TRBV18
TGTGCCAGCTCACCCTACCGACAGGGCGACACTGAAGCTTTCTTT
CASSPYRQGDTEAFF
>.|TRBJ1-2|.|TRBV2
TGTGCCAGCAGTTCTGACATCATTAACTATGGCTACACCTTC
CASSSDIINYGYTF
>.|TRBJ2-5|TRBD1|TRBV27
TGTGCCAGCAGTTTAACAGGGGGCATCGAGACCCAGTACTTC
CASSLTGGIETQYF
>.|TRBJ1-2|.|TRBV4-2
TGTGCCAGCAGCCAAGATCAATCTACAGTCTATGGCTACACCTTC
CASSQDQSTVYGYTF
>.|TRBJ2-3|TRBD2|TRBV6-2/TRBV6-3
TGTGCCAGCAGTTCTCGGACTAGCGAAACCACAGATACGCAGTATTTT
CASSSRTSETTDTQYF
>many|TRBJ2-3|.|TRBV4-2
TGTGCCAGCAGCCCGGTAGGGGAGAGCACAGATACGCAGTATTTT
CASSPVGESTDTQYF
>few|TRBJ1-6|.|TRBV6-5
TGTGCCAGCAGTGTGGCCCTTAGGACTTCACCCCTCCACTTT
CASSVALRTSPLHF
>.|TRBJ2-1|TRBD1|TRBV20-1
TGCAGTGCTAGTGGATCCGGGGACAGCCCTAATGAGCAGTTCTTC
CSASGSGDSPNEQFF
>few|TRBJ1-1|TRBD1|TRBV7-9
TGTGCCAGCAGCCAAATCGACAGGGCGACTTTCTTT
CASSQIDRATFF
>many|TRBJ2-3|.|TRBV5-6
TGTGCCAGCAGCCTGAACGGGGCAGATACGCAGTATTTT
CASSLNGADTQYF
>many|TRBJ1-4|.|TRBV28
TGTGCCAGCAGTTGGGAAGGGGAGTATGAAAAACTGTTTTTT
CASSWEGEYEKLFF
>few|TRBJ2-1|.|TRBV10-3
TGTGCCATCAGCGTAAGTGAGGGGCTCCTATACAATGAGCAGTTCTTC
CAISVSEGLLYNEQFF
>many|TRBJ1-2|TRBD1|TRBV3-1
TGTGCCAGCAGCCAGGGACAGGGGGACATCGACTATGGCTACACCTTC
CASSQGQGDIDYGYTF
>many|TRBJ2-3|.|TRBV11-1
TGTGCCAGCAGCCCCCGGACTACTGGGACAGATACGCAGTATTTT
CASSPRTTGTDTQYF